The text below deals with one T cell receptor (beta chain). Its antigen is still unknown. Per-base quality was not reported, and no clone a single base away is much larger than it. The sample's time point label is to be understood as: persistent/refractory GD, antithyroid drugs over 5 years with positive TRAb. RNA was extracted from PBMCs in TRIzol for both TCR sequencing and RNA sequencing. Graves' disease was diagnosed according to American Thyroid Association guidelines. The patients came from an endocrinology department in Xi'an, China. From each patient, about 9.7 milliliters of peripheral blood was collected into an EDTA anticoagulant tube. Ficoll Paque Plus density gradient separation was used to isolate PBMCs, and no further T cell sorting was performed. RNA quality was checked with an Agilent 2100 Bioanalyzer and agarose gel, and concentration with a NanoDrop 2000. Library preparation employed multiplex PCR. Sequencing was performed on an Illumina HiSeq 4000. CDR3 regions were amplified by Arm-PCR with iRepertoire HTBI primers to construct TCR beta libraries. Before sequencing, the PCR products went through gel purification. In the original analysis: Gene usage analysis of CDR3 amino acid clonotypes relied on the 60 to 65 TRBV and 15 or so TRBJ segments identified across samples. Filtered high-quality paired reads were merged into contigs using COPE and FqMerger. BLAST was used to align contigs to the IMGT TRBV, TRBD and TRBJ reference genes, and CDR3 was defined following IMGT. Clonotypes above 0.1% frequency were classified as highly expanded clones. Shannon entropy served as the measure of repertoire diversity, while the Gini coefficient captured V-J evenness. Clonotypes shared by more than one individual were considered public. In-frame beta chains were kept once TCRdb had trimmed the public reads at Q25 with fastp and called clones with MiXCR. For every CDR3 protein sequence, its rows merge into one entry that carries the most common genes and DNA. It is TCRdb's table, rather than the study itself, that gives the V and J calls and clone size. The sample table holds 300,000 to 400,000 distinct CDR3 sequences, of which roughly a fifth were seen once. The ten largest clonotypes hold less than 35% of the sample.

The germline V gene (reference sequence) yields SEHNR for CDR1 and FQNEAQ for CDR2. Cut back by 8 bases and 7 bases, the V and J ends lie 11 bases apart. From the cysteine through the phenylalanine, the CDR3 covers 12 amino acids. Only the CDR3 DNA is retained, 36 bases long and in frame from the first base. The data are from a study of regulatory T cells in long-lasting Graves disease (dated by TCRdb to the early 2020s). Context from the whole study: Persistent Graves' disease was defined as persistently positive TSH receptor autoantibodies together with antithyroid drug treatment for over 5 years. TCR sequencing covered roughly 13 persistent and 20 or so newly diagnosed Graves' disease patients, some 33 samples in total. Persistent Graves' disease patients in the clinical cohort had taken antithyroid drugs for roughly ten years on average. The study was conducted in China and was registered as a clinical trial. Patients with persistent Graves' disease were compared with patients with newly diagnosed Graves' disease using TCR sequencing and RNA sequencing of peripheral blood. Broader findings and caveats from the paper: Persistent patients shared more public clonotypes among themselves (around 2,500) than newly diagnosed patients did (more than 950). Persistent Graves' disease patients showed lower TCR Shannon entropy and fewer highly expanded clones than newly diagnosed patients, suggesting clonal expansion. As a limitation, the authors acknowledged that the small sample size may reduce accuracy. Peripheral blood alone was examined, since thyroid tissue, which constituted the primary lesion, could not be accessed. Sequencing and analysis were restricted to the TCR beta chain. TRBV28, TRBJ1-2 and TRBJ2-5 were preferentially used in persistent disease, while TRBV20-1 and TRBJ2-1 were favored in newly diagnosed disease.

Sequences were derived from peripheral blood mononuclear cells (PBMCs), sampled when the disease was refractory, from a patient treated with antithyroid drugs. The sequence came from a female donor with Graves disease. Here the chain combines TRBV7-9 and TRBJ2-2; the D segment cannot be called with confidence. The CDR3 region: CASGSTGGELFF. The DNA sequence follows: TGTGCCAGCGGGTCGACGGGCGGGGAGCTGTTTTTT.